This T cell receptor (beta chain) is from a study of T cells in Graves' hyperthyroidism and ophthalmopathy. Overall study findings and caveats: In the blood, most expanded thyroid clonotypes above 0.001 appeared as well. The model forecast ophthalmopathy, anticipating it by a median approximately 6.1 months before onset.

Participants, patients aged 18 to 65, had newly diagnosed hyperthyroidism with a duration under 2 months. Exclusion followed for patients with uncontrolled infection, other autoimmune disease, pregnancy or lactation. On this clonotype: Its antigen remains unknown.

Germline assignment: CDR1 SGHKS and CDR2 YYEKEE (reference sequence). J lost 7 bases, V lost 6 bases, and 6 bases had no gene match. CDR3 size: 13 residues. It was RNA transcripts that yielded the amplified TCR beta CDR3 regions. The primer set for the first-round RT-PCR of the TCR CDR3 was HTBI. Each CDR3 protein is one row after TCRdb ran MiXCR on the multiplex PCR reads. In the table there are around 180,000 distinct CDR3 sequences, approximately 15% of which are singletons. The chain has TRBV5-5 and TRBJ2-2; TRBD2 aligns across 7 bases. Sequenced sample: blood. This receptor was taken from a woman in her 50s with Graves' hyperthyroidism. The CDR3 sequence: CASIRGVGGELFF. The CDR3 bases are TGTGCCAGCATCCGGGGGGTCGGCGGGGAGCTGTTTTTT.